A selection of T cell receptor beta chains follows, all from one sample in a study of blood T cell repertoires in COVID-19. Assay used: immunoSEQ multiplex PCR; TCRdb lists only in-frame clones, some missing. This table holds a few hundred thousand clones, roughly 85% found once. The source material was peripheral blood. The receptors stem from a woman aged 18-30 years who had recovered from COVID-19. Each CDR3 is given with its conserved first and last residue. The order of the fields is clone size, V gene, J gene, CDR3 protein. Clone size appears in some rows only: once, few, many, or a class for an expanded clone.

>.|TRBV7-6|TRBJ2-7
CASSQSGDEQYF
>.|TRBV13|TRBJ1-5
CASSLGRTDNQPQHF
>few|TRBV25-1|TRBJ2-7
CASSTGTRNFYEQYF
>.|TRBV7-2|TRBJ1-5
CASSLGNRGTVSNQPQHF
>.|TRBV2|TRBJ1-6
CASSDRTVVGSPLHF
>few|TRBV25-1|TRBJ2-7
CASSDRRGREATYEQYF
>.|TRBV4-3|TRBJ1-1
CASSWGGNAEAFF
>.|TRBV28|TRBJ2-3
CASSLTSGSSTDTQYF
>.|TRBV5-1|TRBJ2-7
CASSHGTGLGEQYF
>once|TRBV25-1|TRBJ1-1
CASSEYRWDRGRGTEAFF
>.|TRBV5-1|TRBJ1-2
CASSPGTGYGYTF
>.|TRBV11-2|TRBJ2-1
CASSQPSGTPLRQFF
>.|TRBV6-1|TRBJ1-3
CASSEAASSGNTIYF
>.|TRBV2|TRBJ2-5
CASPDSLGTQYF
>.|TRBV27|TRBJ1-5
CASGTGNQPQHF
>few|TRBV7-9|TRBJ1-2
CASSSSGDYGYTF
>.|TRBV27|TRBJ1-1
CASSLSRGNTEAFF
>.|TRBV6-2/TRBV6-3|TRBJ1-2
CASSMTGYGYTF
>.|TRBV10-2|TRBJ2-5
CASSAGTVGLPSVETQYF
>once|TRBV13|TRBJ2-7
CASSLGLSSYEQYF
>.|TRBV6-5|TRBJ2-7
CASSYGRGTGYEQYF
>.|TRBV30|TRBJ2-7
CAWSVGTPYEQYF
>.|TRBV6-5|TRBJ1-1
CASDGTFGFF
>.|TRBV30|TRBJ1-4
CAWSVGPGPEKLFF
>.|TRBV30|TRBJ1-5
CAWSVRTGNQPQHF
>.|TRBV7-3|TRBJ2-7
CASSSPRGSGGSYEQYF
>once|TRBV6-5|TRBJ1-2
CASSYSAGRLYGYTF
>.|TRBV3-1/TRBV3-2|TRBJ1-1
CARRGGMNTEAFF
>.|TRBV10-3|TRBJ2-5
CAISDPLAGGRETQYF
>.|TRBV9|TRBJ1-4
CASSSRDRGSEKLFF